Below, one T cell receptor (beta chain) is given with its context. The CDR3 consists of 17 residues. In the source study's methods: Nucleated cell number was recorded as an estimate derived from reference gene primer amplification. TCRdb's table, derived via immunoSEQ multiplex PCR, lists solely in-frame clones and lacks some. V, J and clone size were drawn from that table, and D and trimming were deduced from the DNA. In the table there are 120,000 or so clones, under 95% of which are singletons. This sample stems from a study of blood T cell repertoires in COVID-19. Overall study context: Sites in the United States, Italy and Spain provided acute and convalescent COVID-19 samples. In each case, the material was cDNA or gDNA derived from T cells, B-cell-depleted T cells, or PBMCs.

The chain recombines TRBV12-2 with TRBJ2-1; the table's D gene call, TRBD1, was not cross checked with the DNA. TRBV12-2 is a documented pseudogene. The specimen sequenced was peripheral blood. The TCR was taken from a man aged 45 to 65 with active COVID-19. The CDR3 coding sequence is TGTGCAAGTCCAACTAACCTCTACAGGGGCTCCTACAATGAGCAGTTCTTC. Its translation: CASPTNLYRGSYNEQFF.